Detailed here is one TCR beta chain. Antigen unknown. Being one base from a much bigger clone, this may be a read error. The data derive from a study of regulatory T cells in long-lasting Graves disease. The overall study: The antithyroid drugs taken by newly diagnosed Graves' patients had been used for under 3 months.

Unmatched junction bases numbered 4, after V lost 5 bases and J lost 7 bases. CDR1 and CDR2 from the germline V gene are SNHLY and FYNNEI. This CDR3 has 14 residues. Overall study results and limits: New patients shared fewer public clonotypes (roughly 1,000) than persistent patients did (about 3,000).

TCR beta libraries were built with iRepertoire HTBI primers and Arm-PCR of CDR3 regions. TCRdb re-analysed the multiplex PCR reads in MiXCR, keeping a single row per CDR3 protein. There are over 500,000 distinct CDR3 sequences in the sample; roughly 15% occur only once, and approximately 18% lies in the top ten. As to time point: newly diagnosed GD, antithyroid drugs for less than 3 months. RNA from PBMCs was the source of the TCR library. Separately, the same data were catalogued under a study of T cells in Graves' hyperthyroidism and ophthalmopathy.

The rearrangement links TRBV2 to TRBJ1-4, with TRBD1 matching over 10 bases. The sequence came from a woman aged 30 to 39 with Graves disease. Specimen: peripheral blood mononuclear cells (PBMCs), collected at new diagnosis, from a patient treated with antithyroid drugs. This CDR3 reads CASSPGTGAEKLFF. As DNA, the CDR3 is TGTGCCAGCAGTCCCGGGACAGGGGCTGAAAAACTGTTTTTT.